Shown below are 21 T cell receptor beta chains from a single sample sequenced in a study of T cell repertoires in cytomegalovirus infection. TCRdb processed the reads anew with MiXCR; each CDR3 protein has one entry. The sample includes around 350,000 distinct CDR3 sequences, 15% to 20% of them seen just once. The sample comprised PBMCs. The receptors shown here come from a human donor in good health (CMV status not recorded). Some clones in this sample may be carry-over from other donors' samples.

The table lists this clonotype with many counts. The chain carries TRBV7-9 and TRBJ2-5, with D possibly matching TRBD2 (5 bases). Germline CDR1 is SEHNR and CDR2 is FQNEAQ (reference sequence). Trimming shortened V by 3 bases and J by 5 bases, and 16 bases separated the two germline ends. The length of the CDR3 is 15 residues. CDR3 region: CASSFVGGSVETQYF. DNA for the CDR3: TGTGCCAGCAGCTTCGTTGGTGGGAGTGTGGAGACCCAGTACTTC.

There are many counts of this clonotype. V usage is TRBV7-8 and J usage is TRBJ1-5; the match to TRBD1 covers 9 bases. The germline V gene encodes CDR1 SGHVS and CDR2 FQNEAQ. With 6 bases clipped from V and 5 bases from J, the junction kept 5 bases outside the gene matches. The CDR3 sequence is 14 residues long. The CDR3 nucleotides read TGTGCCAGCAGACTGACAGGGGGTGATCAGCCCCAGCATTTT. Protein sequence: CASRLTGGDQPQHF.

This CDR3 reads CASSDRGTGLGTDTQYF. The CDR3 coding sequence is TGTGCCAGCTCAGACCGGGGGACAGGGTTGGGCACAGATACGCAGTATTTT. This sequence joins TRBV18 and TRBJ2-3, with 9 bases fitting TRBD1. V was clipped by 5 bases and J by 1 base; unmatched bases: 10. Germline assignment: CDR1 KGHSH and CDR2 LQKENI. CDR3 length: 17 amino acids.

This clonotype was seen only a few times. This sequence joins TRBV5-4 and TRBJ1-5; weak D call: TRBD1 (6 bases). CDR3 length: 16 amino acids. Germline values: CDR1 SGHNT, CDR2 YYREEE (reference sequence). V lost 3 bases and J lost 2, with 15 bases in between. The DNA of the CDR3 is TGTGCCAGCAGCTCTGGTGGGGGGCGCGGCAATCAGCCCCAGCATTTT. Its protein is CASSSGGGRGNQPQHF.

This clonotype was seen a handful of times. The chain couples TRBV20-1 to TRBJ2-1; 9 bases are a match to TRBD2. This CDR3 is 14 amino acids long. Germline V gene data show CDR1 as DFQATT and CDR2 as SNEGSKA (reference sequence). Losses at the gene ends were 1 base for V and 9 bases for J; bases not matched to a gene: 7. In nucleotides, the CDR3 is TGCAGTGCTAGAGTGGCGGGAGGGCCTTCTGAGCAGTTCTTC. Translating gives CSARVAGGPSEQFF.

In its sample, this clonotype was seen a few times. The chain recombines TRBV19 with TRBJ2-5; D is undetermined. This CDR3 has 15 residues. The germline CDR1 and CDR2 sequences are LNHDA and SQIVND (reference sequence). The V and J ends lost 2 bases and 2 bases respectively, with 12 bases between them. The CDR3 reads CASSISGGGQETQYF. The DNA for the CDR3 is TGTGCCAGTAGTATATCAGGTGGTGGACAAGAGACCCAGTACTTC.

The chain recombines TRBV2 with TRBJ1-1; D is ambiguous. The V end was cut by 6 bases, the J end by 6 bases, with 17 bases between. The CDR3 has 14 residues. Germline V lookup: CDR1 SNHLY, CDR2 FYNNEI. This CDR3 is CASRMGTKYAEAFF. CDR3 nucleotides: TGTGCCAGCAGGATGGGCACTAAGTACGCTGAAGCTTTCTTT.

Only a few counts were recorded for this clonotype. The CDR3 reads CASTTGGSGGETQYF. The CDR3 DNA sequence: TGTGCCAGCACAACGGGCGGGAGCGGGGGAGAGACCCAGTACTTC. The chain combines TRBV2 with TRBJ2-5; 8 nucleotides agree with TRBD2. J lost 4 bases, V lost 7 bases, and 11 bases had no gene match. This CDR3 spans 15 amino acids. The germline CDR1 and CDR2 sequences are SNHLY and FYNNEI.

CDR3 nucleotide sequence: TGCAGCGTTGAAGATGGAGTTCGAGAGACCCAGTACTTC. The encoded protein is CSVEDGVRETQYF. The chain recombines TRBV29-1 with TRBJ2-5; D remains unclear. This CDR3 has 13 residues. Trimming cost V 0 bases and J 4 bases, with 9 bases left between them. From germline, CDR1 is SQVTM and CDR2 ANQGSEA.

Comments on this clonotype: At one of its ends the junction is not consistent with the germline gene, which may arise from a read error. V and J are TRBV7-2 and TRBJ1-1; the D is unclear. The CDR3 length is 13 residues. The germline V gene encodes CDR1 SGHTA and CDR2 FQGNSA. The CDR3 loop reads CTSSLGLNTEDFF. CDR3 nucleotides: TGTACCAGCAGCTTAGGTCTGAACACTGAAGATTTCTTT.

V and J are TRBV6-6 and TRBJ1-3, with a possible D match to TRBD1 (5 bases). The CDR3 is 16 residues long. The V and J ends lost 1 base and 4 bases respectively, with 14 bases between them. Looked up from germline, CDR1 is MNHNY and CDR2 is SVGAGI (reference sequence). CDR3 loop: CASSYFSGRDGNTIYF. In nucleotides, the CDR3 is TGTGCCAGCAGTTACTTCTCAGGGCGAGACGGAAACACCATATATTTT.

This clonotype was picked up many times. The V gene is TRBV7-2, the J gene TRBJ2-7; 11 nucleotides match TRBD2. This CDR3 is built from 13 residues. Looked up from germline, CDR1 is SGHTA and CDR2 is FQGNSA. The J segment lost 4 bases and the V segment lost 5 bases, leaving 1 base of the junction unmatched. CDR3 DNA: TGTGCCAGCAGCCCTAGCGGGAGGTACGAGCAGTACTTC. This encodes CASSPSGRYEQYF.

This clonotype has a handful of counts. The gene calls are TRBV19 and TRBJ2-1, with D perhaps TRBD1 (6 bases). The V end was cut by 5 bases, the J end by 2 bases, with 13 bases between. CDR3 length equals 15 residues. Germline V gene sequence: CDR1 LNHDA, CDR2 SQIVND (reference sequence). The CDR3 loop is CASSLNRVTYNEQFF. The CDR3 DNA follows: TGTGCCAGTAGTCTAAACAGGGTAACCTACAATGAGCAGTTCTTC. Full variable domain (rest looked up from reference TRBV19 and TRBJ2-1): DGGITQSPKYLFRKEGQNVTLSCEQNLNHDAMYWYRQDPGQGLRLIYYSQIVNDFQKGDIAEGYSVSREKKESFPLTVTSAQKNPTAFYLCASSLNRVTYNEQFFGPGTRLTVL.

V gene TRBV5-6 combines with J gene TRBJ2-1, with D tentatively TRBD1 (5 bases). The germline gives CDR1 SGHDT, CDR2 YYEEEE. The CDR3 contains 16 residues. V was pared by 0 bases and J by 0 bases, with 10 bases between. CDR3 bases: TGTGCCAGCAGCTTGGGGGGCTCCAGCTCCTACAATGAGCAGTTCTTC. This translates into CASSLGGSSSYNEQFF.

In this sample, this clonotype turned up many times. The V and J genes are TRBV7-9 and TRBJ2-3, with D unclear. The CDR3 spans 12 residues. The V end lost 7 bases, the J end lost 6 bases, and 11 bases lay between the germline ends. From germline, CDR1 is SEHNR and CDR2 FQNEAQ (reference sequence). CDR3 residues: CASIGPSDTQYF. The CDR3 DNA follows: TGTGCCAGCATCGGACCCTCGGATACGCAGTATTTT.

V and J are TRBV7-2 and TRBJ2-5; D is unclear. Germline V gives CDR1 SGHTA, CDR2 FQGNSA. Trimming took off 6 bases at V and 2 bases at J, with 19 bases between the two ends. The CDR3 is 16 residues long. The CDR3 bases are TGTGCCAGCAGGGGTCCAACGCGAGCAGGTCAAGAGACCCAGTACTTC. It encodes CASRGPTRAGQETQYF.

This clonotype has at least ten counts. The chain joins TRBV12-3 or TRBV12-4 to TRBJ1-3; no clear D gene. V was trimmed by 7 bases and J by 4 bases, leaving 17 bases between them. The CDR3 is made up of 15 amino acids. The DNA for the CDR3 is TGTGCCAGCAATCTCCACGGGCAGTCAGGAAACACCATATATTTT. Protein product: CASNLHGQSGNTIYF.

This clonotype appeared a few times. The V call is TRBV19, the J call TRBJ2-7; 7 nucleotides match TRBD1. The junction had 4 bases not matched to a gene; V was cut back by 3 bases and J by 2 bases. Germline CDR1 reads LNHDA; CDR2 reads SQIVND (reference sequence). The CDR3 totals 14 residues. This chain's CDR3 is CASSIRTGTYEQYF. DNA of the CDR3: TGTGCCAGTAGTATTAGGACAGGCACCTACGAGCAGTACTTC.

This clonotype was seen at least ten times. The chain uses TRBV7-2 and TRBJ1-1; D is perhaps TRBD1 (6 bases). The V and J ends lost 3 bases and 4 bases respectively, with 9 bases between them. The CDR3 spans 13 residues. The germline gives CDR1 SGHTA, CDR2 FQGNSA. The CDR3 protein is CASSFGGGTEAFF. In DNA form, the CDR3 reads TGTGCCAGCAGCTTTGGAGGGGGCACTGAAGCTTTCTTT. The full variable domain, rest sourced from reference TRBV7-2 and TRBJ1-1, is GAGVSQSPSNKVTEKGKDVELRCDPISGHTALYWYRQSLGQGLEFLIYFQGNSAPDKSGLPSDRFSAERTGGSVSTLTIQRTQQEDSAVYLCASSFGGGTEAFFGQGTRLTVV.

The chain joins TRBV20-1 to TRBJ2-6, with D perhaps TRBD1 or TRBD2 (5 bases each). The CDR3 totals 16 residues. V was clipped by 3 bases and J by 2 bases, with 14 bases between them. CDR1 is DFQATT, CDR2 SNEGSKA, per germline (reference sequence). CDR3 sequence (DNA): TGCAGTGCTAGCCAGGGAGCTGTGACTGGGGCCAACGTCCTGACTTTC. It codes for CSASQGAVTGANVLTF.

This clonotype was picked up a small number of times. V usage is TRBV5-6 and J usage is TRBJ1-5, with D unclear. V gave up 1 base and J gave up 1 base, with 9 bases separating them. CDR1 and CDR2 from the germline V gene are SGHDT and YYEEEE. The CDR3 has 15 residues. CDR3 sequence: CASSLMTGSNQPQHF. CDR3 nucleotides: TGTGCCAGCAGCTTGATGACTGGCAGCAATCAGCCCCAGCATTTT.